The T cell receptor beta chain described here comes from a study of cytomegalovirus exposure and HLA in healthy donors. Across the study: An analysis done earlier identified approximately 120 million unique TCR beta sequences from approximately 170 million T cells. Whole-study findings and limits: The study found most TCR sequences rare, yet found some public TCRs in many donors. Association with HLA alleles at 0.05 false discovery rate was found for 16,951 TCR beta sequences in a later analysis. Several of the most significant clusters were apparently associated with common viral pathogens in a later analysis.

Concerning this clone itself: Its antigen is not identified.

PCR involved 60 Vbeta and 13 Jbeta primers. TCRdb's copy holds only in-frame clones and misses some; the assay was immunoSEQ multiplex PCR. The sample has about 140,000 clones; roughly 82% are singletons. Trimming left V 4 bases short and J 4 bases short, with 13 bases between. Germline CDR1 reads SGHAT; CDR2 reads FQNNGV. The CDR3 totals 14 residues. The chain links TRBV11-2 to TRBJ1-1; D call uncertain. Sequencing input: PBMCs. The sequence was obtained from a man aged 25-45 years in good health and CMV-seronegative. The CDR3 here is CASSSLRGGTEAFF. The CDR3 DNA follows: TGTGCCAGCAGCTCCTTACGGGGTGGCACTGAAGCTTTCTTT.